The 18 T cell receptor beta chains listed next were all sequenced from one sample in a study of blood T cell repertoires in COVID-19. Profiling relied on immunoSEQ multiplex PCR, and the TCRdb table lists in-frame clones only, not all of them. The sample lists 90,000 or so clones, roughly nine tenths occurring once. Sequenced: peripheral blood. Every receptor here comes from a human donor with active COVID-19. The donor label of this sample is uncertain.

The gene calls are TRBV7-9 and TRBJ1-4, with 7 bases lining up with TRBD1. The germline V gene encodes CDR1 SEHNR and CDR2 FQNEAQ (reference sequence). J gave up 0 bases and V 4 bases, and 8 bases lay outside the gene matches. The CDR3 totals 17 residues. The CDR3 DNA is TGTGCCAGCAGCTCCCCCGGGACAGAGGCAACTAATGAAAAACTGTTTTTT. Translating gives CASSSPGTEATNEKLFF.

This chain joins TRBV2 and TRBJ2-7; 10 bases match TRBD1. Germline CDR1 reads SNHLY; CDR2 reads FYNNEI. This CDR3 contains 15 residues. The V segment lost 8 bases and the J segment 2 bases; nucleotides outside the gene matches: 9. The CDR3 spells CASGTRDRGTYEQYF. CDR3 DNA: TGTGCCAGCGGAACCCGGGACAGGGGAACCTACGAGCAGTACTTC.

The chain employs TRBV7-9 and TRBJ2-1; 10 bases match TRBD2. Germline V gene lookup returns CDR1 SEHNR and CDR2 FQNEAQ (reference sequence). The V segment lost 4 bases and the J segment 11 bases; nucleotides outside the gene matches: 11. The CDR3 extends over 15 amino acids. The CDR3 reads CASSSLAGDQGKQFF. The CDR3 DNA is TGTGCCAGCAGCTCTCTAGCGGGGGACCAGGGGAAGCAGTTCTTC.

The rearrangement joins TRBV7-2 to TRBJ1-4, with 8 bases aligning to TRBD1. Germline lookup yields CDR1 SGHTA and CDR2 FQGNSA. V was pared by 5 bases and J by 7 bases, with 9 bases of the junction left unmatched. The CDR3 has 15 amino acids. The DNA for the CDR3 is TGTGCCAGCAGCCCATGGACAGGGAGTTTTGAAAAACTGTTTTTT. It is translated as CASSPWTGSFEKLFF.

V is TRBV19 and J is TRBJ1-2; 7 nucleotides agree with TRBD1. The CDR3 runs 15 residues. CDR1 is LNHDA, CDR2 SQIVND, per germline (reference sequence). The junction had 8 bases not matched to a gene; V was cut back by 7 bases and J by 0 bases. The CDR3 DNA is TGTGCCAGTACCCCGGCTGGACAGGCTAACTATGGCTACACCTTC. Amino acid sequence: CASTPAGQANYGYTF. Looking up the rest from reference TRBV19 and TRBJ1-2 gives the full variable domain: DGGITQSPKYLFRKEGQNVTLSCEQNLNHDAMYWYRQDPGQGLRLIYYSQIVNDFQKGDIAEGYSVSREKKESFPLTVTSAQKNPTAFYLCASTPAGQANYGYTFGSGTRLTVV.

The chain links TRBV10-1 to TRBJ2-7; D is unclear. This CDR3 is built from 13 residues. Looked up from germline, CDR1 is WNHNN and CDR2 is SYGVQD (reference sequence). The V and J ends lost 2 bases and 6 bases respectively, with 11 bases between them. The CDR3 region is CASSETYYGEQYF. Here the CDR3 DNA reads TGCGCCAGCAGTGAGACCTACTACGGCGAGCAGTACTTC.

The rearrangement uses TRBV4-2 and TRBJ2-5; 8 bases fit TRBD2. Germline-derived CDR1 and CDR2 are LGHNA and YNFKEQ. V lost 1 base and J lost 4; bases outside the gene matches: 11. This CDR3 has 17 amino acids. The CDR3 sequence is CASSQGHSGDFVETQYF. Written as DNA, the CDR3 is TGTGCCAGCAGCCAAGGACATAGCGGGGATTTCGTAGAGACCCAGTACTTC.

The V and J genes are TRBV9 and TRBJ2-5; 9 nucleotides align to TRBD2. The junction had 5 bases not matched to a gene; V was cut back by 6 bases and J by 2 bases. This CDR3 comprises 14 residues. Per germline, CDR1 SGDLS and CDR2 YYNGEE. As DNA, the CDR3 is TGTGCCAGCAACCGAGGACTAGCGCAAGAGACCCAGTACTTC. As protein: CASNRGLAQETQYF.

CDR3 sequence: CAISERGLSYEQYF. The CDR3 region has the DNA TGTGCCATCAGTGAGAGGGGGTTGAGCTACGAGCAGTACTTC. V and J are TRBV10-3 and TRBJ2-7, with TRBD1 as a possible D gene (6 bases). This CDR3 comprises 14 residues. Deletions cut 2 bases from V and 3 bases from J, with 11 bases between. Germline assignment: CDR1 ENHRY and CDR2 SYGVKD.

The V call is TRBV18, the J call TRBJ2-7; possibly TRBD1 for D (6 bases). CDR1 and CDR2 (germline): KGHSH, LQKENI. With 3 bases removed from V and 4 bases from J, the gap between germline ends came to 16 bases. The CDR3 loop spans 15 amino acids. The CDR3 protein is CASSPFPGVSYEQYF. The CDR3 bases are TGTGCCAGCTCACCCTTCCCAGGGGTTTCGTACGAGCAGTACTTC.

This clone was found a few times. CDR3 in amino acids: CASSISPSGGAYEQYF. As DNA, the CDR3 is TGCGCCAGCAGTATATCCCCTAGCGGGGGGGCCTACGAGCAGTACTTC. The chain uses TRBV5-1 and TRBJ2-7, with TRBD2 matching over 12 bases. Germline V gives CDR1 SGHRS, CDR2 YFSETQ. Trimming cost V 5 bases and J 2 bases; bases outside gene matches: 8. The CDR3 is 16 amino acids.

The V and J genes are TRBV29-1 and TRBJ1-1; possibly TRBD1 for D (5 bases). Germline loops: CDR1 SQVTM, CDR2 ANQGSEA. Trimming took 6 bases from V and 4 from J, leaving 9 bases between them. This CDR3 is built from 11 residues. The CDR3 loop reads CSVGGGTEAFF. The CDR3 DNA is TGCAGCGTGGGGGGAGGCACTGAAGCTTTCTTT.

The V gene is TRBV5-4, the J gene TRBJ2-3; perhaps TRBD2 as D (6 bases). The CDR3 length is 16 residues. Trimming took 4 bases from V and 2 from J, leaving 17 bases between them. Germline lookup yields CDR1 SGHNT and CDR2 YYREEE (reference sequence). The CDR3 coding sequence is TGTGCCAGCAGCACTAGCCCGGGAGATAACACAGATACGCAGTATTTT. Its protein is CASSTSPGDNTDTQYF.

The chain is built from TRBV24-1 and TRBJ1-1, with 9 bases fitting TRBD1. The CDR3 is 14 residues long. V lost 4 bases to trimming and J lost 10 bases; unmatched junction nucleotides: 9. Germline CDR1 is KGHDR and CDR2 is SFDVKD. The CDR3 coding sequence is TGTGCCACCAGTGACTCGGACAGGGGAATCGCAGCTTTCTTT. This gives the protein CATSDSDRGIAAFF.

This clone was detected only once. The chain couples TRBV2 to TRBJ1-2; 8 positions match TRBD1. There are 16 residues in the CDR3. Germline V CDR1 and CDR2: SNHLY, FYNNEI. V dropped 1 base and J dropped 4; count of bases not matched to a gene: 8. CDR3 residues: CASSEETGARGYGYTF. In DNA, the CDR3 is TGTGCCAGCAGTGAAGAGACAGGGGCAAGAGGCTATGGCTACACCTTC.

This clone turned up a few times. The V call is TRBV5-1, the J call TRBJ1-2, with D tentatively TRBD1 (5 bases). This CDR3 region has 14 residues. V lost 4 bases to trimming and J lost 7 bases, with 17 bases between them. Germline CDR1 and CDR2: SGHRS and YFSETQ. CDR3 sequence (DNA): TGCGCCAGCAGCCCGGGGACTGGGGCTATTGGCTACACCTTC. Encoded protein: CASSPGTGAIGYTF. The variable domain in full, with the rest retrieved from reference TRBV5-1 and TRBJ1-2, is KAGVTQTPRYLIKTRGQQVTLSCSPISGHRSVSWYQQTPGQGLQFLFEYFSETQRNKGNFPGRFSGRQFSNSRSEMNVSTLELGDSALYLCASSPGTGAIGYTFGSGTRLTVV.

The chain has TRBV5-4 and TRBJ1-1; 8 bases map to TRBD1. V trimming: 5 bases; J trimming: 5 bases; junction bases outside the gene matches: 14. The germline V gene encodes CDR1 SGHNT and CDR2 YYREEE (reference sequence). This CDR3 contains 16 residues. This CDR3 reads CASSSDRGRAGTEAFF. The CDR3 DNA reads TGTGCCAGCAGTTCTGACAGGGGAAGAGCTGGGACTGAAGCTTTCTTT.

The chain joins TRBV6-5 to TRBJ2-5, with 7 nucleotides matching TRBD1. Germline V CDR1 and CDR2: MNHEY, SVGAGI. The V gene end was trimmed by 5 bases and the J gene end by 11 bases; junction bases not matched to a gene: 5. The CDR3 sequence is 11 residues long. The CDR3 region is CASSRGPEQYF. Here the CDR3 DNA reads TGTGCCAGCAGTAGGGGGCCGGAGCAGTACTTC.